Listed here are 30 T cell receptor beta chains from one sample, sequenced in a study of tissue T cells after allogeneic stem cell transplantation (dated by TCRdb to about 2022). Library preparation employed the immunoSEQ multiplex PCR assay. Held by TCRdb, this immuneACCESS table contains in-frame sequences only and omits some clones. Under half of the omission traces to an unresolved V gene where checked; the cause of the rest is unknown. The sample data list around 5,000 clones, and over 60% of these were observed just once. The ten largest clones add up to 7.7% of the sample. Read against the paper, the sample's time point label means: human tissue collected at research (rapid) autopsy. The material was tissue from the colon, obtained at autopsy. The source is a female donor at least 60 years old with lung cancer.

This sequence joins TRBV2 and TRBJ1-1; D is unclear. The CDR3 runs 12 residues. The V gene lost 9 bases and the J gene lost 0 bases, with 8 bases spanning the gap. CDR1 SNHLY and CDR2 FYNNEI come from the germline V gene. CDR3 bases: TGTGCCAGTTTTCGGGTGAACACTGAAGCTTTCTTT. This codes for CASFRVNTEAFF.

Worth noting for this clone: The conserved phenylalanine or tryptophan is not found at the CDR3 terminus, so this likely reflects a read error. The chain combines TRBV10-3 with TRBJ2-7; 8 bases are a match to TRBD1. The ends lost 6 bases at V and 0 bases at J; junction bases unmatched: 10. The CDR3 runs to 16 residues. Germline V lookup: CDR1 ENHRY, CDR2 SYGVKD. CDR3 in DNA: TGTGCCATCAGAGGACAGGGAGCGGGCAGCTCCTACGAGCAGTACCTC. It is translated as CAIRGQGAGSSYEQYL.

This clone is labeled as medium-sized. The genes are TRBV2 and TRBJ1-3; the D is unclear. Trimming shortened V by 6 bases and J by 3 bases, and 9 bases separated the two germline ends. Germline V gives CDR1 SNHLY, CDR2 FYNNEI. The CDR3 totals 13 residues. The CDR3 region is CASSVGHGNTIYF. Here the CDR3 DNA reads TGTGCCAGCAGCGTAGGTCATGGAAACACCATATATTTT.

This rearrangement joins TRBV5-1 to TRBJ2-1; 9 positions agree with TRBD2. The CDR3 spans 17 residues. CDR1 is SGHRS, CDR2 YFSETQ, per germline. Unmatched junction bases numbered 15, after V lost 5 bases and J lost 6 bases. Here the CDR3 reads CASRWISGSPTANEQFF. CDR3 sequence (DNA): TGCGCCAGCAGATGGATTAGCGGGAGCCCAACGGCCAATGAGCAGTTCTTC.

This chain connects TRBV2 to TRBJ2-4; TRBD2 matches at 10 bases. Germline CDR1 reads SNHLY; CDR2 reads FYNNEI. This CDR3 region has 14 residues. V was pared by 4 bases and J by 6 bases, with 3 bases of the junction left unmatched. CDR3 nucleotide sequence: TGTGCCAGCAGTGTCCAGCGGGGGGGAAACATTCAGTACTTC. Translation: CASSVQRGGNIQYF.

V and J are TRBV25-1 and TRBJ1-1; 7 bases are shared with TRBD1. The CDR3 totals 17 residues. Germline V gives CDR1 MGHDK, CDR2 SYGVNS. With V trimmed by 7 bases and J by 0 bases, 14 bases remained unmatched. In DNA form, the CDR3 reads TGTGCCAGCACCGAACAAGGGGCAGGGGGGATGAACACTGAAGCTTTCTTT. Translation: CASTEQGAGGMNTEAFF.

The chain uses TRBV28 and TRBJ2-2; D gene unclear. The germline CDR1 and CDR2 sequences are MDHEN and SYDVKM. Deletions cut 2 bases from V and 0 bases from J, with 7 bases between. The CDR3 spans 15 residues. Written as DNA, the CDR3 is TGTGCCAGCAGTTTAGGGCACCCGAACACCGGGGAGCTGTTTTTT. Its translation is CASSLGHPNTGELFF. Based on the CDR3 plus reference TRBV28 and TRBJ2-2, the full variable domain is DVKVTQSSRYLVKRTGEKVFLECVQDMDHENMFWYRQDPGLGLRLIYFSYDVKMKEKGDIPEGYSVSREKKERFSLILESASTNQTSMYLCASSLGHPNTGELFFGEGSRLTVL.

The V gene is TRBV2, the J gene TRBJ2-7; TRBD2 matches 7 bases. From germline, CDR1 is SNHLY and CDR2 FYNNEI. CDR3 length: 13 amino acids. Trimming cost V 7 bases and J 2 bases; bases outside gene matches: 5. Here the CDR3 reads CASTGREAYEQYF. The DNA for the CDR3 is TGTGCCAGCACGGGGAGGGAGGCCTACGAGCAGTACTTC.

This clone has only a few counts. The chain joins TRBV7-9 to TRBJ2-1; the match to TRBD2 covers 7 bases. This CDR3 is built from 17 residues. Germline CDR1 SEHNR, CDR2 FQNEAQ (reference sequence). The V gene end was trimmed by 5 bases and the J gene end by 6 bases; junction bases not matched to a gene: 16. The CDR3: CASSNAGGGFRTNEQFF. In nucleotides, the CDR3 is TGTGCCAGCAGCAATGCCGGGGGAGGGTTCCGGACCAATGAGCAGTTCTTC. The full variable domain, in which reference TRBV7-9 and TRBJ2-1 provide the parts outside the CDR3, is DTGVSQNPRHKITKRGQNVTFRCDPISEHNRLYWYRQTLGQGPEFLTYFQNEAQLEKSRLLSDRFSAERPKGSFSTLEIQRTEQGDSAMYLCASSNAGGGFRTNEQFFGPGTRLTVL.

J is TRBJ1-2 and V is TRBV6-2 or TRBV6-3, with a possible D match to TRBD1 (6 bases). V gave up 1 base and J gave up 13 bases, with 19 bases separating them. This CDR3 region has 14 residues. Germline CDR1 and CDR2: MNHEY and SVGEGT. The CDR3 sequence: CASSYWDLRGGITF. The DNA of the CDR3 is TGTGCCAGCAGTTACTGGGACCTACGAGGGGGTATCACCTTC.

This sequence joins TRBV29-1 and TRBJ1-1, with D unclear. The CDR3 sequence is 13 residues long. Trimming cost V 3 bases and J 0 bases, with 8 bases left between them. Germline lookup yields CDR1 SQVTM and CDR2 ANQGSEA. This CDR3 is CSVDPSMNTEAFF. The CDR3 DNA reads as TGCAGCGTTGACCCCTCCATGAACACTGAAGCTTTCTTT.

The chain links TRBV3-1 (or the pseudogene TRBV3-2) to TRBJ2-3, with D uncertain. The CDR3 spans 12 residues. V was shortened by 4 bases and J by 5 bases, with 7 bases between the two germline ends. Per the germline V gene, CDR1 is LGHDT and CDR2 is YNNKEL (reference sequence). This CDR3 is CASSPQEDTQYF. CDR3 bases: TGTGCCAGCAGCCCCCAGGAAGATACGCAGTATTTT.

The J gene is TRBJ1-2, the V gene TRBV5-6; TRBD1 is a possible D gene (5 bases). The CDR3 contains 13 residues. Germline lookup yields CDR1 SGHDT and CDR2 YYEEEE. Trimming pared 4 bases from V and 4 bases from J, leaving 11 bases between. The CDR3 reads CASSRPGAYGYTF. The CDR3 coding sequence is TGTGCCAGCAGCCGGCCCGGGGCCTATGGCTACACCTTC. Based on the CDR3 plus reference TRBV5-6 and TRBJ1-2, the full variable domain is DAGVTQSPTHLIKTRGQQVTLRCSPKSGHDTVSWYQQALGQGPQFIFQYYEEEERQRGNFPDRFSGHQFPNYSSELNVNALLLGDSALYLCASSRPGAYGYTFGSGTRLTVV.

This chain connects TRBV12-3 or TRBV12-4 to TRBJ1-1; the D is unclear. V dropped 2 bases and J dropped 7 bases, with 8 bases sitting between them. The CDR3 has 12 residues. The CDR3: CASSLMGHEAFF. The CDR3 coding sequence is TGTGCCAGCAGTTTAATGGGCCATGAAGCTTTCTTT.

V and J are TRBV7-8 and TRBJ1-1; D is perhaps TRBD1 (5 bases). Per the germline V gene, CDR1 is SGHVS and CDR2 is FQNEAQ. Trimming left V 0 bases short and J 0 bases short, with 14 bases between. This CDR3 comprises 17 residues. The CDR3 DNA sequence: TGTGCCAGCAGCTTAGCGGGACGCCTGAACATGAACACTGAAGCTTTCTTT. Translating gives CASSLAGRLNMNTEAFF.

The V call is TRBV7-3, the J call TRBJ1-2; tentatively, D is TRBD1 (6 bases). V was cut by 4 bases and J by 1 base, with 19 bases left in between. The germline V gene encodes CDR1 SGHTA and CDR2 FQGTGA. The CDR3 spans 17 residues. The CDR3 nucleotides are TGTGCCAGCAGCTCCCCTGGGGGGGGCGCCGGTAACTATGGCTACACCTTC. It encodes CASSSPGGGAGNYGYTF.

The sample holds a few counts of this clone. The chain has TRBV4-1 and TRBJ1-6; 11 bases are shared with TRBD1. The CDR3 runs to 16 residues. With 4 bases clipped from V and 9 bases from J, the junction kept 8 bases outside the gene matches. The germline CDR1 and CDR2 sequences are MGHRA and YSYEKL. CDR3 DNA: TGCGCCAGCAGCCTCGGGGGACAGGGGGGAAGTTCACCCCTCCACTTT. Its protein is CASSLGGQGGSSPLHF.

The rearrangement joins TRBV5-1 to TRBJ2-2; 8 bases are a match to TRBD2. The V gene's germline CDR1 is SGHRS and CDR2 YFSETQ. V lost 5 bases and J lost 8; bases outside the gene matches: 8. The CDR3 covers 14 residues. The CDR3: CASSPAGVPGELFF. DNA for the CDR3: TGCGCCAGCAGTCCAGCGGGAGTACCGGGGGAGCTGTTTTTT.

This chain uses TRBV3-1 (or the pseudogene TRBV3-2) with TRBJ2-1; D may correspond to TRBD1 or TRBD2 (5 bases each). Trimming took off 4 bases at V and 4 bases at J, with 20 bases between the two ends. Germline V gene sequence: CDR1 LGHDT, CDR2 YNNKEL (reference sequence). There are 17 residues in the CDR3. CDR3 nucleotides: TGTGCCAGCAGCCGGACATATACGGGAACTGGGTACAATGAGCAGTTCTTC. Protein: CASSRTYTGTGYNEQFF.

CDR3 sequence reads: CASSQNAGPGYEQYF. CDR3 nucleotides: TGCGCCAGCAGCCAAAATGCAGGGCCAGGCTACGAGCAGTACTTC. The chain uses TRBV4-3 and TRBJ2-7; D may be TRBD1 (5 bases). V lost 2 bases and J 3 bases, leaving 14 bases between the germline ends. This CDR3 is built from 15 residues. Germline values: CDR1 LGHNA, CDR2 YSLEER.

The genes are TRBV19 and TRBJ2-7; no firm D call. Germline CDR1 LNHDA, CDR2 SQIVND (reference sequence). Trimming took off 3 bases at V and 7 bases at J, with 13 bases between the two ends. The CDR3 contains 13 residues. The DNA of the CDR3 is TGTGCCAGTAGTATGGCTCGGGCTGGGGAGCAGTACTTC. Its protein product is CASSMARAGEQYF.

The chain has TRBV21-1 and TRBJ2-7. TRBV21-1 is marked as a pseudogene. CDR3 length: 13 residues. DNA for the CDR3: TGTGCCAGCTCTATCGAGTCGAAGGTCGAGCAGTACTTC. Translated, it gives CASSIESKVEQYF.

This rearrangement joins TRBV27 to TRBJ1-2; D unresolved. Germline lookup yields CDR1 MNHEY and CDR2 SMNVEV (reference sequence). With 3 bases removed from V and 5 bases from J, the gap between germline ends came to 13 bases. This CDR3 region has 14 residues. The chain's CDR3 is CASSFRAVAYGYTF. DNA for the CDR3: TGTGCCAGCAGTTTCAGAGCGGTAGCTTATGGCTACACCTTC.

This clone appeared once. J is TRBJ1-1 and V is TRBV5-1; weak D call: TRBD1 (5 bases). CDR1 is SGHRS and CDR2 is YFSETQ in the germline V gene. Deletions cut 3 bases from V and 5 bases from J, with 14 bases between. The CDR3 covers 14 residues. The CDR3 nucleotides are TGCGCCAGCAGCTCCAACTGGGGGGGAACTGAAGCTTTCTTT. Translation: CASSSNWGGTEAFF.

This clone was seen just once. The V gene is TRBV18, the J gene TRBJ1-5, with D uncertain. The CDR3 is 12 amino acids. The V gene lost 1 base and the J gene lost 6 bases, with 4 bases spanning the gap. In germline, CDR1 is KGHSH, CDR2 LQKENI. The CDR3 protein is CASSPQGQPQHF. The CDR3 DNA is TGTGCCAGCTCACCACAAGGTCAGCCCCAGCATTTT. Full variable domain (missing parts from reference TRBV18 and TRBJ1-5): NAGVMQNPRHLVRRRGQEARLRCSPMKGHSHVYWYRQLPEEGLKFMVYLQKENIIDESGMPKERFSAEFPKEGPSILRIQQVVRGDSAAYFCASSPQGQPQHFGDGTRLSIL.

The rearrangement uses TRBV7-9 and TRBJ2-7; the D is unclear. This CDR3 region has 16 residues. Germline V gene lookup returns CDR1 SEHNR and CDR2 FQNEAQ (reference sequence). Trimming stripped 5 bases from V and 0 bases from J, with 17 bases between. The CDR3: CASSRPRTASSYEQYF. The CDR3 DNA reads as TGTGCCAGCAGCCGACCGAGGACGGCGAGCTCCTACGAGCAGTACTTC.

This rearrangement joins TRBV19 to TRBJ1-1; 7 nucleotides match TRBD1. Germline V gene sequence: CDR1 LNHDA, CDR2 SQIVND (reference sequence). CDR3 size: 13 residues. Trimming cost V 7 bases and J 6 bases; bases outside gene matches: 8. CDR3 nucleotide sequence: TGTGCCAGTACCTCACAGGGGTGGCCTGAAGCTTTCTTT. Translated, it gives CASTSQGWPEAFF.

The chain links TRBV19 to TRBJ1-1; TRBD1 is a possible D gene (6 bases). Deletions cut 5 bases from V and 4 bases from J, with 14 bases between. This CDR3 has 14 amino acids. Germline V gene sequence: CDR1 LNHDA, CDR2 SQIVND (reference sequence). The CDR3 DNA is TGTGCCAGTAGTCTCGTCCGAGGGGGCACTGAAGCTTTCTTT. Translated, it gives CASSLVRGGTEAFF.

The V and J genes are TRBV4-1 and TRBJ1-6, with 7 nucleotides matching TRBD1. The ends lost 0 bases at V and 5 bases at J; junction bases unmatched: 13. The CDR3 runs to 19 residues. Germline lookup yields CDR1 MGHRA and CDR2 YSYEKL. CDR3 sequence reads: CASSQEIRGAHRDNSPLHF. The CDR3 DNA reads as TGCGCCAGCAGCCAAGAAATCAGGGGGGCACACAGGGATAATTCACCCCTCCACTTT.

The chain has TRBV5-5 and TRBJ1-4, with no clear D. The length of the CDR3 is 16 residues. V was clipped by 4 bases and J by 1 base, with 14 bases between them. Germline assignment: CDR1 SGHKS and CDR2 YYEKEE (reference sequence). The CDR3 sequence: CASSHAGGRTNEKLFF. CDR3 sequence (DNA): TGTGCCAGCAGCCACGCTGGAGGCCGAACTAATGAAAAACTGTTTTTT.